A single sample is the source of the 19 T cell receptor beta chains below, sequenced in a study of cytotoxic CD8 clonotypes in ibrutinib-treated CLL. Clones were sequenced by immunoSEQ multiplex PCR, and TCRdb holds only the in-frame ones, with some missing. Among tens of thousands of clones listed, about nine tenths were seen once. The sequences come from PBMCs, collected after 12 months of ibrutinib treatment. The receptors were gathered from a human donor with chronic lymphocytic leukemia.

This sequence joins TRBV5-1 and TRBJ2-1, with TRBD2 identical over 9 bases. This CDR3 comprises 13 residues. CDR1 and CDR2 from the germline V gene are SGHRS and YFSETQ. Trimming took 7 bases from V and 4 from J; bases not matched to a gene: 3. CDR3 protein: CASGRGGYNEQFF. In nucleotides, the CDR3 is TGCGCCAGCGGGCGGGGGGGTTACAATGAGCAGTTCTTC.

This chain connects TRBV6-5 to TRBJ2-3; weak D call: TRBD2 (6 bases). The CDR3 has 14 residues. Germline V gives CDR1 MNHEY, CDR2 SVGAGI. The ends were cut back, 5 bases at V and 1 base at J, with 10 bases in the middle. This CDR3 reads CASSDPGGTDTQYF. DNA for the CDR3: TGTGCCAGCAGTGATCCGGGAGGCACAGATACGCAGTATTTT.

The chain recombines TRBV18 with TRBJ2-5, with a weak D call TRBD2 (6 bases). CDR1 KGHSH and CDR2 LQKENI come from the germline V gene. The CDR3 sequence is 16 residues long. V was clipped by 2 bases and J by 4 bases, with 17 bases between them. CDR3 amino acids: CASSPETGEAPETQYF. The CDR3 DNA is TGTGCCAGCTCACCAGAGACGGGAGAGGCTCCAGAGACCCAGTACTTC. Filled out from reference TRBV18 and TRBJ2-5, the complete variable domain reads NAGVMQNPRHLVRRRGQEARLRCSPMKGHSHVYWYRQLPEEGLKFMVYLQKENIIDESGMPKERFSAEFPKEGPSILRIQQVVRGDSAAYFCASSPETGEAPETQYFGPGTRLLVL.

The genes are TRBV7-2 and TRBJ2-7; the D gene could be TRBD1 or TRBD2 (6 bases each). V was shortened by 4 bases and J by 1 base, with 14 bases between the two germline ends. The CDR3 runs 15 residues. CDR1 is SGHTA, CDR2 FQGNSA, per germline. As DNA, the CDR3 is TGTGCCAGCAGCTCTCCGTGGGGGGCATCCTACGAGCAGTACTTC. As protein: CASSSPWGASYEQYF.

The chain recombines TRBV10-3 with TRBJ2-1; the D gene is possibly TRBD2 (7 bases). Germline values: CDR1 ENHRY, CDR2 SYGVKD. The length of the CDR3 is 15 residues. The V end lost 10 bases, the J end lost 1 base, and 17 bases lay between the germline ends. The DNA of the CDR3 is TGTGCCACCGAGCGGGGAGGGGGTTCCTACAATGAGCAGTTCTTC. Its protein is CATERGGGSYNEQFF.

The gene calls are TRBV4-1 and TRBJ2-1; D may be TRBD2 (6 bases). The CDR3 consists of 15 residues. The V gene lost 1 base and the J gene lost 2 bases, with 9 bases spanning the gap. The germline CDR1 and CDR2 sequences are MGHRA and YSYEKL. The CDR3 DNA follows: TGCGCCAGCAGCCAAGCGGGAGAGGCCTACAATGAGCAGTTCTTC. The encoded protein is CASSQAGEAYNEQFF.

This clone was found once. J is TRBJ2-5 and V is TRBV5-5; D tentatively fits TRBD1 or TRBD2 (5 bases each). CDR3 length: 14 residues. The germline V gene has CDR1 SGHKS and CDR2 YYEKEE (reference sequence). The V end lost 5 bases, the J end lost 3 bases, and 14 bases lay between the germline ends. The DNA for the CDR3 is TGTGCCAGCAGGGGGGACCTGCTAAAAGAGACCCAGTACTTC. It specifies CASRGDLLKETQYF.

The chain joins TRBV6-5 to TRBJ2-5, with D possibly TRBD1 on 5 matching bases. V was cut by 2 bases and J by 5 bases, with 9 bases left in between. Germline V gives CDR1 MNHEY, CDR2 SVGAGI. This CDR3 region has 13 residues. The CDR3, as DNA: TGTGCCAGCAGTTACAGGGGCCGGGAGACCCAGTACTTC. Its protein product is CASSYRGRETQYF.

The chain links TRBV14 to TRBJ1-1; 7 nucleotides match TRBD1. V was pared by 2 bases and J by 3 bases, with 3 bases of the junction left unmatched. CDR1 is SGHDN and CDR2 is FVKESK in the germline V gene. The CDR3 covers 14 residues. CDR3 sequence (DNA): TGTGCCAGCAGCCAACAGGGGGGGTACACTGAAGCTTTCTTT. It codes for CASSQQGGYTEAFF.

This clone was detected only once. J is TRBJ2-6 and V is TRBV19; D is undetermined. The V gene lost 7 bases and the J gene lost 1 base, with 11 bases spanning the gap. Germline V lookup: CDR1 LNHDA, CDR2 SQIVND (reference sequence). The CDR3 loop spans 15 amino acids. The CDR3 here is CASNVRGSGANVLTF. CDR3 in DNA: TGTGCCAGTAACGTTAGAGGTTCTGGGGCCAACGTCCTGACTTTC.

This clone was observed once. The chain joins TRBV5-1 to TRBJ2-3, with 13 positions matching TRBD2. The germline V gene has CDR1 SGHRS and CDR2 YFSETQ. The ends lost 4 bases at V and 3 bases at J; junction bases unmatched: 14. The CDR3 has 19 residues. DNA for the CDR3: TGCGCCAGCAGCCCCGGAGGACTAGCGGGAGCAATCGTTACAGATACGCAGTATTTT. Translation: CASSPGGLAGAIVTDTQYF.

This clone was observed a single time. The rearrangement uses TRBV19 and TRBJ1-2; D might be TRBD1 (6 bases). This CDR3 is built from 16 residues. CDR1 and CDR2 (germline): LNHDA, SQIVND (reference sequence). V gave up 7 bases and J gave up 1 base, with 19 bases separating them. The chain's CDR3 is CASTLTGSGGNYGYTF. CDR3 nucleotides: TGTGCCAGTACCTTGACAGGATCCGGAGGTAACTATGGCTACACCTTC.

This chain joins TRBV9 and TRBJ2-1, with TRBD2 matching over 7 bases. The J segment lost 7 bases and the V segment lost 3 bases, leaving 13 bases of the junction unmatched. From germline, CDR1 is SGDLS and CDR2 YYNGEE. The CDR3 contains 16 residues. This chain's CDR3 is CASSAGGRAEGNEQFF. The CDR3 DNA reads TGTGCCAGCAGCGCCGGGGGGAGAGCCGAAGGGAATGAGCAGTTCTTC.

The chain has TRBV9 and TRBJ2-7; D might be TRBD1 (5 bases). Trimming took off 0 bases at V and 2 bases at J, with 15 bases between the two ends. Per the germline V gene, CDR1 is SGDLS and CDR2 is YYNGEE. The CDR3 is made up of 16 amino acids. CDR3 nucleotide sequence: TGTGCCAGCAGCGTAGTAGACAGCACACCCACCTACGAGCAGTACTTC. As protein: CASSVVDSTPTYEQYF.

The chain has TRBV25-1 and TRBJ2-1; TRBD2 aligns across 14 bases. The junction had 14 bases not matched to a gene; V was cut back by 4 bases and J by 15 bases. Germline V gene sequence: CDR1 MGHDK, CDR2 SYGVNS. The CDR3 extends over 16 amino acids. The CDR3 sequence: CASSAHLTGLAGERFF. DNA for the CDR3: TGTGCCAGCAGTGCCCACCTAACGGGACTAGCGGGAGAGAGGTTCTTC.

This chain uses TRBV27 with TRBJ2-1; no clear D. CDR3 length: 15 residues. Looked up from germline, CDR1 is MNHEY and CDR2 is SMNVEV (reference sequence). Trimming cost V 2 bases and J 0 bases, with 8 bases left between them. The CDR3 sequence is CASSLVASSYNEQFF. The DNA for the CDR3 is TGTGCCAGCAGTTTAGTAGCTAGCTCCTACAATGAGCAGTTCTTC.

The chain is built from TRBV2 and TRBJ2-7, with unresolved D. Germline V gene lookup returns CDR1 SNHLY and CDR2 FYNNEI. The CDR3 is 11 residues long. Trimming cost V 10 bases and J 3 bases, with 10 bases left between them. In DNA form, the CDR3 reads TGTGCCACCCGTCGGATCTACGAGCAGTACTTC. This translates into CATRRIYEQYF.

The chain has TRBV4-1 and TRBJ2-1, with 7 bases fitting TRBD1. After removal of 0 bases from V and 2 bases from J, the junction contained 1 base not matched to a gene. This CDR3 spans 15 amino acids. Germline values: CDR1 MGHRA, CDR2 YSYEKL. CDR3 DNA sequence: TGCGCCAGCAGCCAAGAACAGGGGACCTACAATGAGCAGTTCTTC. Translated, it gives CASSQEQGTYNEQFF.

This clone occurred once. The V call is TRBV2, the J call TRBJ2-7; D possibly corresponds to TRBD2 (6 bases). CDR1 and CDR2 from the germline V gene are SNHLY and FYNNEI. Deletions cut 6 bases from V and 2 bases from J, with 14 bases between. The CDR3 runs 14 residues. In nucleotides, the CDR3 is TGTGCCAGCAGGCCGACAGCGGGCGCCTACGAGCAGTACTTC. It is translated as CASRPTAGAYEQYF.